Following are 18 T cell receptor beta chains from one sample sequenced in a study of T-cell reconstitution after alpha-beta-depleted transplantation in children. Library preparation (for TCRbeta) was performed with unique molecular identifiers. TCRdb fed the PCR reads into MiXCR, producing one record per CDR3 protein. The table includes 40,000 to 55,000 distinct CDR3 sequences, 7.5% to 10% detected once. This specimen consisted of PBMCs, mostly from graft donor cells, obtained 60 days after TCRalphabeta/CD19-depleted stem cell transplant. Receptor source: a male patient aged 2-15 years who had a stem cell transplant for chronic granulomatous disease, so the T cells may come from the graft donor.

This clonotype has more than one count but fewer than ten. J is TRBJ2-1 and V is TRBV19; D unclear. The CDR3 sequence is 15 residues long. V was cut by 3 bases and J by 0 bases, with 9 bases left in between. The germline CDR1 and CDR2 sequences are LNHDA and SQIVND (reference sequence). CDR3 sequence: CASSIPTASYNEQFF. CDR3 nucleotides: TGTGCCAGTAGTATCCCCACGGCCTCCTACAATGAGCAGTTCTTC.

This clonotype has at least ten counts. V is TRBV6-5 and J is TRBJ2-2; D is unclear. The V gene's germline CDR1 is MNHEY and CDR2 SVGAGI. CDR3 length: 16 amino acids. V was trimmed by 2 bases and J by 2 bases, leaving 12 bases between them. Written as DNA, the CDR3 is TGTGCCAGCAGTTACGGGTTACCGGACAACACCGGGGAGCTGTTTTTT. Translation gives CASSYGLPDNTGELFF.

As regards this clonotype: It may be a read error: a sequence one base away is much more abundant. CDR3 coding DNA: TGCGCCGGGGGACAGGGGGCGAACACTGAAGCTATCTTT. The encoded protein is CAGGQGANTEAIF. V usage is TRBV10-2 and J usage is TRBJ1-1; 12 bases are shared with TRBD1. The CDR3 runs 13 residues. From germline, CDR1 is WSHSY and CDR2 SAAADI.

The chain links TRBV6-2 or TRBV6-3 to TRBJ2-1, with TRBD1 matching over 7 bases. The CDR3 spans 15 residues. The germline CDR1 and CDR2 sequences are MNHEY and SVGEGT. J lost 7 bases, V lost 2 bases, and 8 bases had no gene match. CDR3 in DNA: TGTGCCAGCAGTTACGGGGTCTTGACAGGGAATGAGCAGTTCTTC. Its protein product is CASSYGVLTGNEQFF.

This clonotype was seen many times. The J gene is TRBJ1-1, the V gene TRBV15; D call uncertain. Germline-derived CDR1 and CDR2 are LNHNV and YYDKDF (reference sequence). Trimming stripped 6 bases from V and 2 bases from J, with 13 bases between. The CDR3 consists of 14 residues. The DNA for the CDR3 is TGTGCCACCAGGCCTAGGGTTGAAAACACTGAAGCTTTCTTT. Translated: CATRPRVENTEAFF. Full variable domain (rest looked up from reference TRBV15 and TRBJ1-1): DAMVIQNPRYQVTQFGKPVTLSCSQTLNHNVMYWYQQKSSQAPKLLFHYYDKDFNNEADTPDNFQSRRPNTSFCFLDIRSPGLGDTAMYLCATRPRVENTEAFFGQGTRLTVV.

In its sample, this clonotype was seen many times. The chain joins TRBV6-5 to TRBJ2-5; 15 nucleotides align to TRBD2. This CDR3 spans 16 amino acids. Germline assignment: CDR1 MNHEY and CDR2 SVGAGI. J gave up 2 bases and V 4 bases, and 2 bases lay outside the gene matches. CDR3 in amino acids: CASSWGTSGGQETQYF. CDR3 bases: TGTGCCAGCAGTTGGGGGACTAGCGGGGGGCAAGAGACCCAGTACTTC.

CDR3 nucleotide sequence: TGCAGCGTTGAAGATTTGATTCGTAACGATTGGGAACAAGAGACCCAGTACTTC. This gives the protein CSVEDLIRNDWEQETQYF. The rearrangement joins TRBV29-1 to TRBJ2-5, with D hard to call. CDR3 length equals 18 residues. The germline CDR1 and CDR2 sequences are SQVTM and ANQGSEA. V gave up 0 bases and J gave up 2 bases, with 22 bases separating them.

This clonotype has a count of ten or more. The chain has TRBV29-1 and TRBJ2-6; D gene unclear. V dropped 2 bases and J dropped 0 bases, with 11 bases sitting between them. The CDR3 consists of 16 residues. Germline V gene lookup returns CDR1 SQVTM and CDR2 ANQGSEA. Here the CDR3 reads CSVERVAGSGANVLTF. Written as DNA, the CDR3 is TGCAGCGTTGAAAGGGTCGCAGGCTCTGGGGCCAACGTCCTGACTTTC.

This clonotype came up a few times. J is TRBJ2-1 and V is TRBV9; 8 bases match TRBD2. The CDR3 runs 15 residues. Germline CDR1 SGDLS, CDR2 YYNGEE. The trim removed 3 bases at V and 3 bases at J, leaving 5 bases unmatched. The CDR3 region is CASSAAGLGYNEQFF. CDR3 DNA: TGTGCCAGCAGCGCCGCGGGACTAGGCTACAATGAGCAGTTCTTC.

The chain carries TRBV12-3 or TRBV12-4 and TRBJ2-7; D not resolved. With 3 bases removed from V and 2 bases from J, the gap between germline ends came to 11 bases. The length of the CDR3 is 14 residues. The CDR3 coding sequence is TGTGCCAGCAGTTTTTCCTCACACCCCTACGAGCAGTACTTC. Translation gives CASSFSSHPYEQYF.

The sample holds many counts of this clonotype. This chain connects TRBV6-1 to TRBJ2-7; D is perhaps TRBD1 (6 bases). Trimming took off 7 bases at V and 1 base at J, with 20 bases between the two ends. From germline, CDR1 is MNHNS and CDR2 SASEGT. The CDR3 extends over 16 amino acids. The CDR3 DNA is TGTGCCAGCAAGAGGGCCGGGACAACCTCTTCCTACGAGCAGTACTTC. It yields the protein CASKRAGTTSSYEQYF.

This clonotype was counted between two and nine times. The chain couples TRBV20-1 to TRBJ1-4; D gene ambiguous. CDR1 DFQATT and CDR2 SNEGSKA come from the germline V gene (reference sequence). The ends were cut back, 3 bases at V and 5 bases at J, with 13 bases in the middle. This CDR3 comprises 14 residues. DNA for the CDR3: TGCAGTGCTAGTTGGGTTGGGGTGAATGAAAAACTGTTTTTT. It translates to CSASWVGVNEKLFF.

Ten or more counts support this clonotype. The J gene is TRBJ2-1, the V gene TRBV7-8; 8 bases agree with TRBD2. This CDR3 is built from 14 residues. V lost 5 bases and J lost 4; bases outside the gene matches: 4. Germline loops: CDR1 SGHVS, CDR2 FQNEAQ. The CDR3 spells CASSLKREYNEQFF. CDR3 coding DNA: TGTGCCAGCAGCCTGAAGCGGGAGTACAATGAGCAGTTCTTC.

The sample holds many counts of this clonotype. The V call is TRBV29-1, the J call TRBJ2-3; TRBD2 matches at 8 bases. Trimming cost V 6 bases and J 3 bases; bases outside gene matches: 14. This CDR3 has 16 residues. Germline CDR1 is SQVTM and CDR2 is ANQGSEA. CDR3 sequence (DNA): TGCAGCGTCAACCAAGCGGGAGTTAGTGGGACAGATACGCAGTATTTT. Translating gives CSVNQAGVSGTDTQYF.

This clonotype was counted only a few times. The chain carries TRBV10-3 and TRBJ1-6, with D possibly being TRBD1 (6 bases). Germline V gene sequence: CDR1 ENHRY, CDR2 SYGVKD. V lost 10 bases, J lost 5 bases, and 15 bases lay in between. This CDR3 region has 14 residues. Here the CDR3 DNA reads TGTGCCACCCATCTGGACAGCAATAATTCACCCCTCCACTTT. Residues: CATHLDSNNSPLHF.

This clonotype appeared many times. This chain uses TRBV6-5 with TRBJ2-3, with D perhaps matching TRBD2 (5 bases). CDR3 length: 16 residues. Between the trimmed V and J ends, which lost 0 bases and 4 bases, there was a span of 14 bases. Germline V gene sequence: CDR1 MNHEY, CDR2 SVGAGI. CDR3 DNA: TGTGCCAGCAGTTACTCGGGAGCTGGAGGAGCAGATACGCAGTATTTT. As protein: CASSYSGAGGADTQYF.

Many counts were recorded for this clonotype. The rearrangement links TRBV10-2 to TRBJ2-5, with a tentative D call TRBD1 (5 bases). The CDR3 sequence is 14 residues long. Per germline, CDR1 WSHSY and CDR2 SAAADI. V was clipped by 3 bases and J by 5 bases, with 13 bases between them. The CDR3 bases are TGCGCCAGCAGTGAATCCCAGGGATGGGAGACCCAGTACTTC. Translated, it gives CASSESQGWETQYF.

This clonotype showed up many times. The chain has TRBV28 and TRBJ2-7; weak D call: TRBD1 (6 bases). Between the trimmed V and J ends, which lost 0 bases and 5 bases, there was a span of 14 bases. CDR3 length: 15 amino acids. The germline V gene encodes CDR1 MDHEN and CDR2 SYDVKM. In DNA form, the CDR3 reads TGTGCCAGCAGTTTATGGTTACAGGGAACCCACGAGCAGTACTTC. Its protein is CASSLWLQGTHEQYF.